This entry lists 10 T cell receptor beta chains sequenced from one sample in a study of shared clonotypes between healthy human individuals. The protocol was immunoSEQ multiplex PCR, while the TCRdb copy is restricted to in-frame clones and leaves out a portion. Of millions of clones in the sample, roughly 93% were seen once. The sequencing sample was made of naive CD4+ T cells from PBMCs. The sample's subset: CD45RA+ positively selected. These receptors were collected from a man between 18 and 35 years old in good health. Some clones in this sample may be carry-over from other donors' samples.

The chain couples TRBV28 to TRBJ1-2; D uncertain. The length of the CDR3 is 14 residues. V was pared by 6 bases and J by 4 bases, with 15 bases between. Germline values: CDR1 MDHEN, CDR2 SYDVKM. Here the CDR3 reads CASSSNGLRYGYTF. The CDR3 DNA reads as TGTGCCAGCAGCTCGAATGGGCTTCGCTATGGCTACACCTTC.

The chain employs TRBV30 and TRBJ1-5; 9 nucleotides align to TRBD1. J lost 2 bases, V lost 5 bases, and 10 bases had no gene match. Looked up from germline, CDR1 is GTSNPN and CDR2 is SVGIG (reference sequence). This CDR3 comprises 16 residues. This chain's CDR3 is CAWGSKQGAGNQPQHF. DNA for the CDR3: TGTGCCTGGGGTTCGAAACAGGGGGCGGGCAATCAGCCCCAGCATTTT.

The chain has TRBV7-3 and TRBJ2-7, with 7 bases aligning to TRBD2. V trimming: 5 bases; J trimming: 1 base; junction bases outside the gene matches: 8. This CDR3 spans 15 amino acids. Germline values: CDR1 SGHTA, CDR2 FQGTGA. Here the CDR3 reads CASSLPRGDSYEQYF. The CDR3 DNA reads as TGTGCCAGCAGCCTCCCCCGGGGGGATTCCTACGAGCAGTACTTC.

This CDR3 reads CATKRGDSYTIYF. The DNA of the CDR3 is TGTGCCACAAAGCGAGGAGACAGCTACACCATATATTTT. The chain couples TRBV7-9 to TRBJ1-3; possibly TRBD1 for D (5 bases). Germline lookup yields CDR1 SEHNR and CDR2 FQNEAQ (reference sequence). The V gene lost 10 bases and the J gene lost 8 bases, with 18 bases spanning the gap. CDR3 size: 13 residues. Variable domain in full (rest from reference TRBV7-9 and TRBJ1-3): DTGVSQNPRHKITKRGQNVTFRCDPISEHNRLYWYRQTLGQGPEFLTYFQNEAQLEKSRLLSDRFSAERPKGSFSTLEIQRTEQGDSAMYLCATKRGDSYTIYFGEGSWLTVV.

As DNA, the CDR3 is TGTGCCAGCAGCTTAGCGGGAGGCACTGAGCAGTTCTTC. As protein: CASSLAGGTEQFF. The chain is built from TRBV7-9 and TRBJ2-1; possibly TRBD2 for D (6 bases). Germline lookup yields CDR1 SEHNR and CDR2 FQNEAQ (reference sequence). The ends were cut back, 0 bases at V and 9 bases at J, with 9 bases in the middle. CDR3 length: 13 amino acids.

The chain carries TRBV29-1 and TRBJ2-1, with D tentatively TRBD2 (5 bases). The CDR3 loop spans 14 amino acids. Germline lookup yields CDR1 SQVTM and CDR2 ANQGSEA. Trimming pared 7 bases from V and 3 bases from J, leaving 16 bases between. The CDR3 is CSATRETDYNEQFF. In DNA form, the CDR3 reads TGCAGCGCCACAAGGGAGACTGACTACAATGAGCAGTTCTTC.

Details on this clone: Different DNA sequences within this sample yield the same CDR3. This chain connects TRBV28 to TRBJ1-1, with 9 bases that match TRBD1. V lost 2 bases, J lost 4 bases, and 5 bases stayed unmatched. The CDR3 has 15 amino acids. The germline gives CDR1 MDHEN, CDR2 SYDVKM. CDR3 loop: CASSLTGQGGTEAFF. The DNA of the CDR3 is TGTGCCAGCAGTTTAACGGGACAGGGAGGCACTGAAGCTTTCTTT.

In the case of this clone: The sample holds other DNA sequences that translate to the same CDR3. The chain is built from TRBV27 and TRBJ2-1; D gene unclear. This CDR3 contains 11 residues. Trimming pared 8 bases from V and 4 bases from J, leaving 6 bases between. In germline, CDR1 is MNHEY, CDR2 SMNVEV (reference sequence). CDR3 loop: CASSRYNEQFF. CDR3 sequence (DNA): TGTGCCAGCTCCCGATACAATGAGCAGTTCTTC.

The chain links TRBV12-2 to TRBJ2-7; TRBD2, as called in the table, went unchecked against the DNA. TRBV12-2 constitutes a pseudogene. This CDR3 comprises 14 residues. The CDR3 here is CASRLSSGRYEQYF. In nucleotides, the CDR3 is TGTGCAAGTCGCTTATCTAGCGGGAGATACGAGCAGTACTTC.

The table lists this clone with a count of one. The rearrangement links TRBV19 to TRBJ2-7, with 7 positions matching TRBD1. In germline, CDR1 is LNHDA, CDR2 SQIVND (reference sequence). The CDR3 loop spans 15 amino acids. V trimming: 4 bases; J trimming: 0 bases; junction bases outside the gene matches: 6. CDR3 nucleotide sequence: TGTGCCAGTAGTAGAGGACAGGATCCCTCCTACGAGCAGTACTTC. Protein: CASSRGQDPSYEQYF.